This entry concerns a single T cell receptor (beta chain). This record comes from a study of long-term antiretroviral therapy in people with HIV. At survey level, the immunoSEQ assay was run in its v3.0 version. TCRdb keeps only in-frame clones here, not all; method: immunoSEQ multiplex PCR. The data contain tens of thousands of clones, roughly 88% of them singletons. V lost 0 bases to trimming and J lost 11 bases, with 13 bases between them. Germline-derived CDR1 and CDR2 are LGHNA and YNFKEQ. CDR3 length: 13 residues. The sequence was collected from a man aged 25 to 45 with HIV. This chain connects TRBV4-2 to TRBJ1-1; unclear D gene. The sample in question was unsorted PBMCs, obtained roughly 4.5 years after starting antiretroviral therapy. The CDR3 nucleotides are TGTGCCAGCAGCCAAGACCGGGTTCAGGAGGCTTTCTTT. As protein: CASSQDRVQEAFF.